The count of the clone carrying this T cell receptor beta chain is one. The antigen is unknown. J was trimmed by 1 base and V by 9 bases; bases with no gene match: 0. CDR1 is LGHDT and CDR2 is YNNKEL in the germline V gene (reference sequence). The CDR3 loop spans 12 amino acids. This entry belongs to a study of T cell responses to AZD1222 COVID-19 vaccine. Study-wide points: Clonal diversity may have been underestimated, and the donors were mostly white British, with more females than males.

Repertoires were generated with immunoSEQ multiplex PCR, while TCRdb's copy carries only in-frame clones and drops some. The sample lists about 140,000 clones; roughly 87% were seen once. The receptor's source is an adult who received the MenACWY meningococcal vaccine as a control. The material was peripheral blood, obtained 28 days after the second dose of the MenACWY control vaccine. The chain uses TRBV3-1 (or the pseudogene TRBV3-2) and TRBJ2-3; TRBD2 aligns across 8 bases. CDR3: CASSGGTDTQYF. CDR3 coding DNA: TGTGCCAGTAGCGGGGGCACAGATACGCAGTATTTT.